These 7 T cell receptor beta chains share one sample of origin, sequenced in a study of blood T cell repertoires in COVID-19. The assay was immunoSEQ multiplex PCR, and TCRdb's table has in-frame clones only and misses some. Among 90,000 to 150,000 clones, around 90% were seen once, and the ten largest hold roughly 0.94%. The specimen sequenced was peripheral blood. The receptor set was obtained from a woman between 45 and 60 years old with active or convalescent COVID-19.

The genes are TRBV5-1 and TRBJ2-2; 14 bases agree with TRBD2. J was trimmed by 8 bases and V by 1 base; bases with no gene match: 4. Germline V gives CDR1 SGHRS, CDR2 YFSETQ. The length of the CDR3 is 16 residues. This CDR3 reads CASSLPGLAGVGELFF. The DNA for the CDR3 is TGCGCCAGCAGCTTGCCGGGACTAGCGGGAGTGGGGGAGCTGTTTTTT.

V gene TRBV7-2 combines with J gene TRBJ1-1, with a tentative D call TRBD1 (5 bases). The CDR3 runs to 15 residues. V lost 5 bases to trimming and J lost 4 bases, with 17 bases between them. The V gene's germline CDR1 is SGHTA and CDR2 FQGNSA. CDR3 DNA: TGTGCCAGCAGCCCCCAGGGCGGGGTGGCCACTGAAGCTTTCTTT. As protein: CASSPQGGVATEAFF. Full variable domain (remainder filled in from reference TRBV7-2 and TRBJ1-1): GAGVSQSPSNKVTEKGKDVELRCDPISGHTALYWYRQSLGQGLEFLIYFQGNSAPDKSGLPSDRFSAERTGGSVSTLTIQRTQQEDSAVYLCASSPQGGVATEAFFGQGTRLTVV.

This chain's CDR3 is CASSQSPGTGTNGYTF. The CDR3 DNA reads as TGTGCCAGCAGTCAGAGTCCCGGGACAGGGACCAATGGCTACACCTTC. The chain carries TRBV2 and TRBJ1-2, with 9 nucleotides matching TRBD1. Germline V lookup: CDR1 SNHLY, CDR2 FYNNEI. The CDR3 is 16 amino acids. The V segment lost 5 bases and the J segment 6 bases; nucleotides outside the gene matches: 13.

The chain couples TRBV5-1 to TRBJ2-5; possibly TRBD2 for D (6 bases). CDR1 is SGHRS and CDR2 is YFSETQ in the germline V gene. The CDR3 has 14 amino acids. With 1 base removed from V and 5 bases from J, the gap between germline ends came to 12 bases. Here the CDR3 reads CASSLTGAGETQYF. The CDR3 coding sequence is TGCGCCAGCAGCTTGACGGGAGCGGGTGAGACCCAGTACTTC.

This clone was picked up a small number of times. The chain has TRBV14 and TRBJ2-7; D is perhaps TRBD1 (5 bases). V lost 4 bases and J lost 5, with 9 bases in between. The CDR3 spans 12 residues. Germline V gene lookup returns CDR1 SGHDN and CDR2 FVKESK. The CDR3 nucleotides read TGTGCCAGCAGCCGAAGGGGCGACGAGCAGTACTTC. Encoded protein: CASSRRGDEQYF.

The chain joins TRBV2 to TRBJ2-7, with a tentative D call TRBD1 (6 bases). Trimming removed 5 bases at V and 4 bases at J, with 12 bases between. In germline, CDR1 is SNHLY, CDR2 FYNNEI. The CDR3 length is 13 residues. DNA of the CDR3: TGTGCCAGCAGTACCGGACAGTCTTACGAGCAGTACTTC. Its translation is CASSTGQSYEQYF.

This clone was detected a few times. This chain connects TRBV4-2 to TRBJ2-7; D perhaps matches TRBD2 (6 bases). Germline V gene sequence: CDR1 LGHNA, CDR2 YNFKEQ. Trimming removed 1 base at V and 3 bases at J, with 13 bases between. The CDR3 has 15 amino acids. The CDR3 DNA is TGTGCCAGCAGCCAAGGGTCGGGGAGGCACTACGAGCAGTACTTC. Protein product: CASSQGSGRHYEQYF.